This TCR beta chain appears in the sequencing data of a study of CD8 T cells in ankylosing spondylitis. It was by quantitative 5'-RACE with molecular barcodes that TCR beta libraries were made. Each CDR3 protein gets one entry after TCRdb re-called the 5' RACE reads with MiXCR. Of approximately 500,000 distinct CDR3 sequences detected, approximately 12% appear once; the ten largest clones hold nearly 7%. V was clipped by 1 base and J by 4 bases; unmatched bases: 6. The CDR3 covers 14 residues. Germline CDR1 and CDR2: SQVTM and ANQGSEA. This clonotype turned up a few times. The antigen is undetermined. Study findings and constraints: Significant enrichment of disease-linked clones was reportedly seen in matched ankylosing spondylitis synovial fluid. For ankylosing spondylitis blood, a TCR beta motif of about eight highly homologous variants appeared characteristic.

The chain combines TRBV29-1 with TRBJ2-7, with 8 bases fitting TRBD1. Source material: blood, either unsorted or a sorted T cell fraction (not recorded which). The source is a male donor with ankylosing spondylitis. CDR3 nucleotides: TGCAGCGTTGAAGCTTCAGGGGGCGGGTACGAGCAGTACTTC. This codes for CSVEASGGGYEQYF.